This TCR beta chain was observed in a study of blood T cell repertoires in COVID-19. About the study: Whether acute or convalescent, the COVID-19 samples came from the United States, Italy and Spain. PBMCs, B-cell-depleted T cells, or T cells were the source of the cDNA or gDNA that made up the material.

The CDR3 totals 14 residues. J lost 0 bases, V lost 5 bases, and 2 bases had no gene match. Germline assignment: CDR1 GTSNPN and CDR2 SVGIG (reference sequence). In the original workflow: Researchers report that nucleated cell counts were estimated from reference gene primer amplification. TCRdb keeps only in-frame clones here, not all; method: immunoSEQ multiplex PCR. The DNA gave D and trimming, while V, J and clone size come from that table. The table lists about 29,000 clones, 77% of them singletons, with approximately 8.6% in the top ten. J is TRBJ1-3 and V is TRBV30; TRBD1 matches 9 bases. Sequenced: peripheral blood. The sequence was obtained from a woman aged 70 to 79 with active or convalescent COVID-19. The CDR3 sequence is CAWGGQGSGNTIYF. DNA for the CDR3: TGTGCCTGGGGGGGACAGGGCTCTGGAAACACCATATATTTT.